The 23 T cell receptor beta chains below all came from one sample that was sequenced in a study of CD8 T cells in ankylosing spondylitis. Via MiXCR, TCRdb re-called the 5' RACE reads, giving one row per CDR3 protein. The sample yields approximately 190,000 distinct CDR3 sequences, about an eighth seen once. Sequenced material: blood, either unsorted or a sorted T cell fraction (not recorded which). These receptors were obtained from a female donor with ankylosing spondylitis or in good health (not recorded which).

Points on this clonotype: This is likely a read error, given that the CDR3 carries no conserved phenylalanine or tryptophan at its end. The chain combines TRBV6-2 or TRBV6-3 with TRBJ2-7, with a possible D match to TRBD2 (5 bases). V was trimmed by 6 bases and J by 3 bases, leaving 12 bases between them. This CDR3 region has 13 residues. The germline gives CDR1 MNHEY, CDR2 SVGEGT. CDR3 nucleotides: TGTGCCAGCAGGACGACGGGGATCTACGAGCAGTACATC. It codes for CASRTTGIYEQYI.

This clonotype has ten or more counts. The rearrangement links TRBV7-2 to TRBJ2-2; no clear D. Trimming shortened V by 0 bases and J by 4 bases, and 9 bases separated the two germline ends. Looked up from germline, CDR1 is SGHTA and CDR2 is FQGNSA. The CDR3 sequence is 15 residues long. The CDR3 nucleotides read TGTGCCAGCAGCTTAGCCGGGTCGGGCACCGGGGAGCTGTTTTTT. Encoded protein: CASSLAGSGTGELFF.

This clonotype was recorded at least ten times. The V call is TRBV20-1, the J call TRBJ2-2; possibly TRBD1 or TRBD2 for D (5 bases each). The CDR3 runs to 14 residues. Germline lookup yields CDR1 DFQATT and CDR2 SNEGSKA (reference sequence). With 6 bases removed from V and 6 bases from J, the gap between germline ends came to 17 bases. CDR3 in DNA: TGCAGTGCCGCTCCAAACCGGGGCTCCGGGGAGCTGTTTTTT. Protein: CSAAPNRGSGELFF.

This clonotype was counted at least ten times. The V call is TRBV6-2 or TRBV6-3, the J call TRBJ2-3, with 10 nucleotides matching TRBD2. CDR3 length: 17 residues. J gave up 4 bases and V 2 bases, and 9 bases lay outside the gene matches. The V gene's germline CDR1 is MNHEY and CDR2 SVGEGT. The CDR3 DNA is TGTGCCAGCAGTTACGTTCCTAGCGGGAGTGCCGCAGATACGCAGTATTTT. Its protein product is CASSYVPSGSAADTQYF.

Regarding this clonotype: Being one base from a much bigger clone, this may be a read error. CDR3 amino acids: CASSLTRTARNTIYF. In nucleotides, the CDR3 is TGTGCCAGCAGCCTCACCCGGACAGCCAGAAACACCATATATTTT. The chain has TRBV13 and TRBJ1-3; D is possibly TRBD1 (6 bases). CDR3 length equals 15 residues. Trimming took off 5 bases at V and 5 bases at J, with 16 bases between the two ends. Germline lookup yields CDR1 PRHDT and CDR2 FYEKMQ (reference sequence).

This clonotype was seen at least ten times. The junction departs from germline at one end; a sequencing error may be responsible. V and J are TRBV5-1 and TRBJ2-7; 7 bases align to TRBD1. Germline V gives CDR1 SGHRS, CDR2 YFSETQ. The CDR3 runs 14 residues. The chain's CDR3 is CASTLDRSTYEQYF. The CDR3 DNA sequence: TGCGCCAGCACCTTGGACAGGTCGACCTACGAGCAGTACTTC. The full variable domain, with the rest looked up from reference TRBV5-1 and TRBJ2-7, is KAGVTQTPRYLIKTRGQQVTLSCSPISGHRSVSWYQQTPGQGLQFLFEYFSETQRNKGNFPGRFSGRQFSNSRSEMNVSTLELGDSALYLCASTLDRSTYEQYFGPGTRLTVT.

This clonotype showed up many times. The chain links TRBV6-6 to TRBJ2-2; TRBD2 aligns across 7 bases. The germline gives CDR1 MNHNY, CDR2 SVGAGI (reference sequence). J was trimmed by 4 bases and V by 10 bases; bases with no gene match: 6. There are 13 residues in the CDR3. CDR3 bases: TGTGCCACCCTGCGGGAGACCACCGGGGAGCTGTTTTTT. This translates into CATLRETTGELFF.

This clonotype was picked up a small number of times. The chain links TRBV3-1 to TRBJ1-3, with a tentative D call TRBD1 (6 bases). Trimming removed 6 bases from V and 0 bases from J, with 15 bases in between. Per germline, CDR1 LGHDT and CDR2 YNNKEL (reference sequence). This CDR3 region has 16 residues. The CDR3 loop is CASRPPGAASGNTIYF. CDR3 sequence (DNA): TGTGCCAGCAGACCCCCAGGGGCAGCCTCTGGAAACACCATATATTTT.

Of note for this clonotype: Relative to the germline gene, one junction end is altered; a read error may explain this. The chain links TRBV5-1 to TRBJ1-1; a weak D match, TRBD1 (6 bases). The CDR3 consists of 12 residues. Looked up from germline, CDR1 is SGHRS and CDR2 is YFSETQ. The CDR3 coding sequence is TGCGTCAGCAGCTTGGATACAGGGGAAGCTTTCTTT. It translates to CVSSLDTGEAFF.

This clonotype occurred a few times. This chain uses TRBV19 with TRBJ1-1, with 7 bases fitting TRBD1. The germline gives CDR1 LNHDA, CDR2 SQIVND (reference sequence). The CDR3 runs 13 residues. V gave up 1 base and J gave up 10 bases; unmatched junction bases: 6. The CDR3 DNA follows: TGTGCCAGTAGTATAGGAAGACAGGGTACAGCTTTCTTT. This codes for CASSIGRQGTAFF.

The sample holds many counts of this clonotype. V usage is TRBV12-3 or TRBV12-4 and J usage is TRBJ1-5; 7 bases are a match to TRBD1. The CDR3 runs 15 residues. J lost 3 bases, V lost 1 base, and 3 bases had no gene match. The CDR3 sequence: CASSLGQGVNQPQHF. The CDR3 DNA follows: TGTGCCAGCAGTTTAGGGCAGGGGGTCAATCAGCCCCAGCATTTT.

Ten or more counts support this clonotype. The chain carries TRBV12-3 or TRBV12-4 and TRBJ2-7, with 8 bases that match TRBD1. Trimming took 5 bases from V and 2 from J; bases not matched to a gene: 5. CDR3 length: 14 residues. This CDR3 is CASSHTTGAYEQYF. CDR3 in DNA: TGTGCCAGCAGTCACACGACAGGGGCCTACGAGCAGTACTTC.

Worth noting for this clonotype: Just one base apart from a much larger clone, this may be a read error. The rearrangement uses TRBV20-1 and TRBJ2-1; no definite D call. V was pared by 0 bases and J by 1 base, with 22 bases between. Germline V gives CDR1 DFQATT, CDR2 SNEGSKA (reference sequence). The CDR3 extends over 19 amino acids. This CDR3 is CSARDVAGGRRGSYNEQFF. CDR3 nucleotides: TGCAGTGCTAGAGATGTTGCTGGCGGACGACGTGGGTCCTACAATGAGCAGTTCTTC.

Ten or more counts support this clonotype. The chain combines TRBV2 with TRBJ2-7; TRBD2 might be the D (5 bases). V lost 9 bases to trimming and J lost 4 bases, with 13 bases between them. This CDR3 contains 12 residues. The germline V gene encodes CDR1 SNHLY and CDR2 FYNNEI. The CDR3 DNA follows: TGTGCCAGTGGAGGAGCATGGTACGAGCAGTACTTC. Protein product: CASGGAWYEQYF.

This clonotype was found many times. The V and J genes are TRBV7-2 and TRBJ2-5, with TRBD1 identical over 8 bases. Germline lookup yields CDR1 SGHTA and CDR2 FQGNSA. The CDR3 loop spans 13 amino acids. J was trimmed by 6 bases and V by 6 bases; bases with no gene match: 6. CDR3 DNA: TGTGCCAGCAGTTTGGACAGGGTCCAGACCCAGTACTTC. Translating it yields CASSLDRVQTQYF.

This clonotype was recorded at least ten times. The chain links TRBV24-1 to TRBJ1-2; maybe TRBD1 (5 bases). This CDR3 comprises 13 residues. CDR1 and CDR2 (germline): KGHDR, SFDVKD. Trimming shortened V by 3 bases and J by 8 bases, and 12 bases separated the two germline ends. CDR3 protein: CATSDPSRVGYTF. The CDR3 DNA is TGTGCCACCAGTGATCCGAGCAGGGTCGGCTACACCTTC.

This clonotype was seen many times. The chain is built from TRBV25-1 and TRBJ1-6, with D possibly being TRBD1 (5 bases). Per the germline V gene, CDR1 is MGHDK and CDR2 is SYGVNS. Trimming took off 1 base at V and 5 bases at J, with 21 bases between the two ends. This CDR3 comprises 19 residues. CDR3 residues: CASSEFIGTGRLNNSPLHF. DNA for the CDR3: TGTGCCAGCAGTGAATTCATAGGGACTGGGAGACTTAATAATTCACCCCTCCACTTT.

This sequence joins TRBV23-1 and TRBJ2-3, with D maybe TRBD2 (6 bases). TRBV23-1 is an open reading frame, and its role is uncertain. V was trimmed by 3 bases and J by 4 bases, leaving 17 bases between them. This CDR3 has 16 residues. The CDR3 nucleotides read TGCGCCAGCAGTCATGGAGGGACCCTCCGGGCAGATACGCAGTATTTT. Protein product: CASSHGGTLRADTQYF.

V and J are TRBV5-1 and TRBJ2-1, with D unresolved. V was shortened by 5 bases and J by 8 bases, with 14 bases between the two germline ends. The CDR3 sequence is 13 residues long. CDR1 is SGHRS, CDR2 YFSETQ, per germline. CDR3 bases: TGCGCCAGCAGTCCACGAATGCAGGATGAGCAGTTCTTC. Translated: CASSPRMQDEQFF.

In this sample, this clonotype turned up many times. This CDR3 is CSVRGGAVTEAFF. DNA for the CDR3: TGCAGCGTAAGGGGGGGGGCTGTTACTGAAGCTTTCTTT. This chain connects TRBV29-1 to TRBJ1-1, with TRBD1 as a possible D gene (6 bases). CDR3 size: 13 residues. Germline loops: CDR1 SQVTM, CDR2 ANQGSEA. Deletions cut 6 bases from V and 5 bases from J, with 16 bases between.

This clonotype occurred many times. The chain employs TRBV7-2 and TRBJ2-5, with TRBD2 matching 13 bases. Germline CDR1 and CDR2: SGHTA and FQGNSA. V shed 5 bases, J shed 5 bases, and the junction held 5 bases outside the gene matches. The CDR3 runs to 15 residues. CDR3 residues: CASSIGLAGVETQYF. The CDR3 DNA reads as TGTGCCAGCAGCATAGGACTAGCGGGAGTGGAGACCCAGTACTTC.

This clonotype has more than one count but fewer than ten. The chain links TRBV4-2 to TRBJ2-1; D call uncertain. Germline V gene sequence: CDR1 LGHNA, CDR2 YNFKEQ. The V and J ends lost 4 bases and 0 bases respectively, with 10 bases between them. The CDR3 sequence is 15 residues long. CDR3 protein: CASSPDRNSYNEQFF. CDR3 in DNA: TGTGCCAGCAGCCCGGATCGGAACTCCTACAATGAGCAGTTCTTC.

This clonotype was observed a few times. This rearrangement joins TRBV3-1 to TRBJ1-4; 7 nucleotides line up with TRBD1. Germline V gene data show CDR1 as LGHDT and CDR2 as YNNKEL (reference sequence). V was pared by 1 base and J by 5 bases, with 4 bases of the junction left unmatched. The CDR3 length is 15 residues. In nucleotides, the CDR3 is TGTGCCAGCAGCCAAGGATACAGGGGAAATGAAAAACTGTTTTTT. Its protein product is CASSQGYRGNEKLFF.